This T cell receptor beta chain was recovered during a study of T cell responses to AZD1222 COVID-19 vaccine. Whole-study results and caveats: The donors showed a predominance of white British ancestry and of females, with possible underestimation of clonal diversity.

The data were produced by immunoSEQ multiplex PCR, yet TCRdb's version contains in-frame clones alone and is incomplete. The data show some 150,000 clones, 85% to 90% seen once. Germline V CDR1 and CDR2: SGHDN, FVKESK. V was trimmed by 0 bases and J by 8 bases, leaving 17 bases between them. The length of the CDR3 is 17 residues. Only one count was recorded for this clone. The antigen is unknown. Material: peripheral blood, obtained on day 0 of AZD1222 vaccination. This clonotype was sampled from an adult in good health. This rearrangement joins TRBV14 to TRBJ1-6; D unresolved. CDR3 in DNA: TGTGCCAGCAGCCAAGAAATTCGGCTAGGAGTATATTCACCCCTCCACTTT. This translates into CASSQEIRLGVYSPLHF.